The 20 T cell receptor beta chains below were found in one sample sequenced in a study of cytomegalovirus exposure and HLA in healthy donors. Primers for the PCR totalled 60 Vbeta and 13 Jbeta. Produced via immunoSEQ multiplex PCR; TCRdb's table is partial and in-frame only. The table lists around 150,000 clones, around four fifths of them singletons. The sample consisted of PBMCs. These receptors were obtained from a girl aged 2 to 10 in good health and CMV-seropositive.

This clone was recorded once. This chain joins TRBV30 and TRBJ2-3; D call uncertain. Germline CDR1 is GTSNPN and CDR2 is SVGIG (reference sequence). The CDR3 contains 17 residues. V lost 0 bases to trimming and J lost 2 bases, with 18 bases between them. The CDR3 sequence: CAWSVNRVTEFTDTQYF. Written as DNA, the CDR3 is TGTGCCTGGAGTGTAAATCGGGTTACGGAGTTCACAGATACGCAGTATTTT.

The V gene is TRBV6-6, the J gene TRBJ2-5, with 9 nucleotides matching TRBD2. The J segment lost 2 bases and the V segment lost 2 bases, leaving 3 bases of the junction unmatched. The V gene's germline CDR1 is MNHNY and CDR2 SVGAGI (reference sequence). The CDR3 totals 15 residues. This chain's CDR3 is CASSYGGRGQETQYF. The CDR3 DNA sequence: TGTGCCAGCAGTTACGGCGGGAGGGGGCAAGAGACCCAGTACTTC.

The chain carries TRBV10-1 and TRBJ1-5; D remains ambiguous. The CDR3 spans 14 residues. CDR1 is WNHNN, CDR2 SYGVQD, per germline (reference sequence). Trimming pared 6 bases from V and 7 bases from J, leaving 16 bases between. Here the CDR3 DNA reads TGCGCCAGCAGAAAAGACGGCCCGGGGCAGCCCCAGCATTTT. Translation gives CASRKDGPGQPQHF.

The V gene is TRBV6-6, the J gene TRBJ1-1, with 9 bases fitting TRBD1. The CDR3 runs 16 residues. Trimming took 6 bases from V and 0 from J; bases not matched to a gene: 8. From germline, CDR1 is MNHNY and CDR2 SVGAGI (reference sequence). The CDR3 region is CASSPTGGLMNTEAFF. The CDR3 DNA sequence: TGTGCCAGCAGCCCCACAGGGGGCCTTATGAACACTGAAGCTTTCTTT.

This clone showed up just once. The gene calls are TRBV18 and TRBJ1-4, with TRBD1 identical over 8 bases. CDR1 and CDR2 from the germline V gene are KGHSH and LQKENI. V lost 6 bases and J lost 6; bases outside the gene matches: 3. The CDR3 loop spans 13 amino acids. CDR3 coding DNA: TGTGCCAGCTCGTCAGGGGGCGATGAAAAACTGTTTTTT. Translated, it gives CASSSGGDEKLFF.

CDR3 loop: CASSFPKSGRGTDTQYF. The CDR3 DNA is TGTGCCAGCAGTTTCCCAAAAAGCGGGAGGGGGACAGATACGCAGTATTTT. The rearrangement uses TRBV28 and TRBJ2-3, with 10 nucleotides matching TRBD2. Germline V lookup: CDR1 MDHEN, CDR2 SYDVKM. V lost 3 bases and J lost 3; bases outside the gene matches: 9. This CDR3 has 17 residues.

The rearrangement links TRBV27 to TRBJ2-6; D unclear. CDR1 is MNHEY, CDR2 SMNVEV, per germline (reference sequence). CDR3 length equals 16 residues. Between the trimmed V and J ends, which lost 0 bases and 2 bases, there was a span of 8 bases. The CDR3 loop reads CASSLSFFAGANVLTF. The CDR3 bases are TGTGCCAGCAGTTTATCGTTTTTCGCTGGGGCCAACGTCCTGACTTTC. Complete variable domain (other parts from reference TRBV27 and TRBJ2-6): EAQVTQNPRYLITVTGKKLTVTCSQNMNHEYMSWYRQDPGLGLRQIYYSMNVEVTDKGDVPEGYKVSRKEKRNFPLILESPSPNQTSLYFCASSLSFFAGANVLTFGAGSRLTVL.

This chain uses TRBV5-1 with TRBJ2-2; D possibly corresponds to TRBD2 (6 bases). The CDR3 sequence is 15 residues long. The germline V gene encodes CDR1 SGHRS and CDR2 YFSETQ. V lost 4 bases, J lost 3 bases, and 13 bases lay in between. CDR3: CASSVQTRHTGELFF. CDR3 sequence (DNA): TGCGCCAGCAGCGTACAGACTAGACACACCGGGGAGCTGTTTTTT.

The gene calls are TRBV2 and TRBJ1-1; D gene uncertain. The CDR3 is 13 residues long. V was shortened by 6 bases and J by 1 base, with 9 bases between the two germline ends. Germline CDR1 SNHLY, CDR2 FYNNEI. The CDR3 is CASSELENTEAFF. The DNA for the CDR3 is TGTGCCAGCAGCGAACTAGAGAACACTGAAGCTTTCTTT. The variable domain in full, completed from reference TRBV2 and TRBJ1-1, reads EPEVTQTPSHQVTQMGQEVILRCVPISNHLYFYWYRQILGQKVEFLVSFYNNEISEKSEIFDDQFSVERPDGSNFTLKIRSTKLEDSAMYFCASSELENTEAFFGQGTRLTVV.

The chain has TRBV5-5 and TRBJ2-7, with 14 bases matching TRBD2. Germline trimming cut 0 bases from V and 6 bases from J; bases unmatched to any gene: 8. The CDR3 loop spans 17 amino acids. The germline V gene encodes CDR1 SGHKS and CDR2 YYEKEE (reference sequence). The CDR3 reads CASSLGGLAGVGGEQYF. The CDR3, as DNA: TGTGCCAGCAGCTTGGGGGGACTAGCGGGAGTTGGAGGCGAGCAGTACTTC.

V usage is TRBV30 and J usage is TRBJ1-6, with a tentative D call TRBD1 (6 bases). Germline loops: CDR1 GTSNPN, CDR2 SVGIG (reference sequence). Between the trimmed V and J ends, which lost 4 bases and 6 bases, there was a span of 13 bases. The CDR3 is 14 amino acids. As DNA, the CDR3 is TGTGCCTGGACCTCCGGGACACCTAATTCACCCCTCCACTTT. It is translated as CAWTSGTPNSPLHF.

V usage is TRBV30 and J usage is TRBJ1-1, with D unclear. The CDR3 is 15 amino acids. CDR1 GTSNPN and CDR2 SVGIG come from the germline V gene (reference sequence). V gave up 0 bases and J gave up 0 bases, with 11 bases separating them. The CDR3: CAWSVSREVNTEAFF. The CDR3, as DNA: TGTGCCTGGAGTGTAAGTAGGGAGGTGAACACTGAAGCTTTCTTT.

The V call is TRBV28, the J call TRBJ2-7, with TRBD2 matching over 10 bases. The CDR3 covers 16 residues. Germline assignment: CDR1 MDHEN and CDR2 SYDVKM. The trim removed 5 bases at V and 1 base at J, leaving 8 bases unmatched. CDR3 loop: CASSALTSGPSYEQYF. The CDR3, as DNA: TGTGCCAGCAGTGCTCTGACTAGCGGGCCGTCCTACGAGCAGTACTTC.

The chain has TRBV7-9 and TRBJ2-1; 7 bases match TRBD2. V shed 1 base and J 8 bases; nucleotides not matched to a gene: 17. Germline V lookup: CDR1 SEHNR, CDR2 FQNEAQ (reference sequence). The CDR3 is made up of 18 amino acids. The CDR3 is CASSLVWRFGGSSDEQFF. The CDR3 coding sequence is TGTGCCAGCAGCTTAGTTTGGCGTTTTGGCGGGAGTTCAGATGAGCAGTTCTTC. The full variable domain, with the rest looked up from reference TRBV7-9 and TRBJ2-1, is DTGVSQNPRHKITKRGQNVTFRCDPISEHNRLYWYRQTLGQGPEFLTYFQNEAQLEKSRLLSDRFSAERPKGSFSTLEIQRTEQGDSAMYLCASSLVWRFGGSSDEQFFGPGTRLTVL.

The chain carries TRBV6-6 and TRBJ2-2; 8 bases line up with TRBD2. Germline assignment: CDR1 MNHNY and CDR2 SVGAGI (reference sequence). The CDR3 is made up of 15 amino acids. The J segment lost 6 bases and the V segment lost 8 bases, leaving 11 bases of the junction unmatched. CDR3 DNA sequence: TGTGCCAGCCTACGGCGAGCGGGAGCAGCCGGGGAGCTGTTTTTT. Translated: CASLRRAGAAGELFF.

The CDR3 coding sequence is TGCGCCAGCAGCCGTACTAGCGGGATCTTAGTGGACACCGGGGAGCTGTTTTTT. This gives the protein CASSRTSGILVDTGELFF. This chain links TRBV4-1 with TRBJ2-2; 10 nucleotides agree with TRBD2. The CDR3 extends over 18 amino acids. Germline V gene sequence: CDR1 MGHRA, CDR2 YSYEKL. Trimming cost V 4 bases and J 3 bases; bases outside gene matches: 11.

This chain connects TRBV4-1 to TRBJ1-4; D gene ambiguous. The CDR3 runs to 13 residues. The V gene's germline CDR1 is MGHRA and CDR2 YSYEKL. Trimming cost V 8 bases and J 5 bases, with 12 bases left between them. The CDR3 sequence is CASSHPGNEKLFF. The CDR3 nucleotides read TGCGCCAGCTCCCATCCGGGAAATGAAAAACTGTTTTTT.

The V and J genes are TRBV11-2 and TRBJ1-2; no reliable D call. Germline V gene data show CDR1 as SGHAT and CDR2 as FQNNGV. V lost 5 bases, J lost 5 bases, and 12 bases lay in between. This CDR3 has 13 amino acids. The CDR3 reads CASSPQPGYGYTF. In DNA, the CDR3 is TGTGCCAGCAGCCCACAACCGGGATATGGCTACACCTTC.

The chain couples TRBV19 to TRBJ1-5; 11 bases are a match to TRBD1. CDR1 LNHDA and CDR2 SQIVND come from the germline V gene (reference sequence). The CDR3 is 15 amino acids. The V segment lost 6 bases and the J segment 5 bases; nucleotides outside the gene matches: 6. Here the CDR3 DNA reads TGTGCCAGTAGCTTCGGGACAGGGGGATATCAGCCCCAGCATTTT. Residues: CASSFGTGGYQPQHF.

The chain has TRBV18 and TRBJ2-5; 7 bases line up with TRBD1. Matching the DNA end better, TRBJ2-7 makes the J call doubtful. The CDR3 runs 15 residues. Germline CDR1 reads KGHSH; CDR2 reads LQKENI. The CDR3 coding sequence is TGTGCCAGCTCACCGAATCACGGACAGGTGGTCGAGCAGTACTTC. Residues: CASSPNHGQVVEQYF.